This T cell receptor beta chain was captured in a study of human T cells and chemical hapten exposure. The overall study: A 2 cm by 2 cm inner upper arm patch received 2% DPC for sensitization.

In its sample, this clonotype was seen a few times. Germline V gene lookup returns CDR1 SQVTM and CDR2 ANQGSEA. This CDR3 is built from 13 residues. Trimming took 3 bases from V and 1 from J, leaving 9 bases between them. Time point noted: pre-sensitization, week 0. The treatment here: therapeutic diphenylcyclopropenone sensitization with weekly scalp DPC. TCRdb fed the RACE reads into MiXCR, producing one record per CDR3 protein. The sample comprises 200,000 to 300,000 distinct CDR3 sequences, 7.5% to 10% of which are singletons, and 2.3% rests with the top ten. The receptor was derived from a woman aged 40 to 50 with alopecia areata. Some clones in this sample may be carry-over from other donors' samples. The material was whole blood, obtained in connection with sensitization to the hapten diphenylcyclopropenone (DPC). The chain is built from TRBV29-1 and TRBJ1-2; no clear D. The CDR3 loop reads CSVDGRHNYGYTF. DNA of the CDR3: TGCAGCGTTGACGGCCGTCATAACTATGGCTACACCTTC.